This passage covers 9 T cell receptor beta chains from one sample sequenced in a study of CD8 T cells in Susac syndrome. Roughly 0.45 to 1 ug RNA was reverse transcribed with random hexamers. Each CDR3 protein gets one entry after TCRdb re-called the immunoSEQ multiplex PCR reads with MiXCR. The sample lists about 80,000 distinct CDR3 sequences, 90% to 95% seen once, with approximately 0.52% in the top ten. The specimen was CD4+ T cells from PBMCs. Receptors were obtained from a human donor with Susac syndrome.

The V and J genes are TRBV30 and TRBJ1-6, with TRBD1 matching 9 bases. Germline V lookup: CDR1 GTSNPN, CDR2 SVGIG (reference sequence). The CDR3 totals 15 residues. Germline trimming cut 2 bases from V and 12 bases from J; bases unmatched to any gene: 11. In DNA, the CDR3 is TGTGCCTGGAGTACTGGACAGGGGAGCTTAGGACCCCTCCACTTT. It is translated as CAWSTGQGSLGPLHF.

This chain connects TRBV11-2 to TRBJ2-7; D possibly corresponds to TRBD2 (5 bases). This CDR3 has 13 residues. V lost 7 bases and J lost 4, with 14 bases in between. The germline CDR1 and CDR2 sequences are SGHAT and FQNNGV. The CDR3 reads CASTPREAYEQYF. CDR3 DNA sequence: TGTGCCAGCACCCCTCGGGAAGCATACGAGCAGTACTTC. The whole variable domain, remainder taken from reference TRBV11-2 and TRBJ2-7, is EAGVAQSPRYKIIEKRQSVAFWCNPISGHATLYWYQQILGQGPKLLIQFQNNGVVDDSQLPKDRFSAERLKGVDSTLKIQPAKLEDSAVYLCASTPREAYEQYFGPGTRLTVT.

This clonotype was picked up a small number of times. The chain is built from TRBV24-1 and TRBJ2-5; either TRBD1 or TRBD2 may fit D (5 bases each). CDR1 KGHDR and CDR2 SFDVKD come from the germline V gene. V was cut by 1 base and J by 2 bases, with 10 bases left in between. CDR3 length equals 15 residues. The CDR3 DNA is TGTGCCACCAGTGATTTAGGGACCCCTCAAGAGACCCAGTACTTC. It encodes CATSDLGTPQETQYF.

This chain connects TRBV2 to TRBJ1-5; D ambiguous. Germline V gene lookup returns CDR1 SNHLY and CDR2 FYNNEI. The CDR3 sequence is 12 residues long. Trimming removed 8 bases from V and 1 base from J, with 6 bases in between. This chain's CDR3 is CASRGSNQPQHF. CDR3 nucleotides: TGTGCCAGCCGTGGGAGCAATCAGCCCCAGCATTTT.

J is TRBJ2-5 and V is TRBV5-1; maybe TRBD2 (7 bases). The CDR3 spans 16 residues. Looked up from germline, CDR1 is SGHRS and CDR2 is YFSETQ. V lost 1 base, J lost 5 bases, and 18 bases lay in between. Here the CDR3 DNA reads TGCGCCAGCAGCTTGTCGGGGGGCGCGAATGGGGAGACCCAGTACTTC. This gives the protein CASSLSGGANGETQYF. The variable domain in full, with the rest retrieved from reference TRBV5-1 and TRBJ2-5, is KAGVTQTPRYLIKTRGQQVTLSCSPISGHRSVSWYQQTPGQGLQFLFEYFSETQRNKGNFPGRFSGRQFSNSRSEMNVSTLELGDSALYLCASSLSGGANGETQYFGPGTRLLVL.

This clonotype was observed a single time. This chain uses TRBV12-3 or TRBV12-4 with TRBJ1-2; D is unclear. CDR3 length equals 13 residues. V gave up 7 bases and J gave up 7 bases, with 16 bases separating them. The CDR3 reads CASTPDGRGGYTF. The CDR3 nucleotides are TGTGCCAGCACCCCCGACGGGCGGGGTGGCTACACCTTC.

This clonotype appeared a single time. CDR3 nucleotides: TGTGCCAGCAGTCCGGACAGGGGAAACGGGGAGCTGTTTTTT. Its protein is CASSPDRGNGELFF. J is TRBJ2-2 and V is TRBV12-3 or TRBV12-4, with 9 bases fitting TRBD1. J was trimmed by 7 bases and V by 5 bases; bases with no gene match: 5. CDR3 length: 14 amino acids.

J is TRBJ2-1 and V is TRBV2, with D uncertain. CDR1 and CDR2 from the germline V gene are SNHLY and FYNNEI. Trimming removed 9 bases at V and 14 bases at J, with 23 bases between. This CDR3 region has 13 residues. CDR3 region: CASMLGMSKMKFF. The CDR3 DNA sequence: TGTGCCAGTATGTTAGGGATGTCAAAAATGAAGTTCTTC. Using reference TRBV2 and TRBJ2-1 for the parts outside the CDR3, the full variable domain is EPEVTQTPSHQVTQMGQEVILRCVPISNHLYFYWYRQILGQKVEFLVSFYNNEISEKSEIFDDQFSVERPDGSNFTLKIRSTKLEDSAMYFCASMLGMSKMKFFGPGTRLTVL.

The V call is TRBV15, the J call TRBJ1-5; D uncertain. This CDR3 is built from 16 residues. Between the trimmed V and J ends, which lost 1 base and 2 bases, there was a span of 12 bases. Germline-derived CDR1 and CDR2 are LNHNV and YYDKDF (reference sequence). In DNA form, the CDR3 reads TGTGCCACCAGCAGAGTACCGGCTCATGGCAATCAGCCCCAGCATTTT. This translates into CATSRVPAHGNQPQHF.